The TCR beta chain under discussion was sequenced for a study of blood T cell repertoires in COVID-19. Study-wide context: Specimens from acute and convalescent COVID-19 originated in the United States, Italy and Spain. PBMCs, B-cell-depleted T cells, or T cells were the source of the cDNA or gDNA that made up the material.

Germline V gene data show CDR1 as SGHNT and CDR2 as YENEEA. This CDR3 comprises 13 residues. V lost 1 base and J 5 bases, leaving 9 bases between the germline ends. This clone was observed a few times. Clones were sequenced by immunoSEQ multiplex PCR, and TCRdb holds only the in-frame ones, with some missing. The sample holds about 120,000 clones, approximately 90% seen once. This chain joins TRBV11-3 and TRBJ2-7, with D perhaps matching TRBD1 (5 bases). This TCR was recovered from a human donor in a cohort sampled during active COVID-19. The sequenced sample was peripheral blood. The CDR3: CASSLVSGNEQYF. The CDR3, as DNA: TGTGCCAGCAGCTTAGTTTCAGGGAACGAGCAGTACTTC.